Shown below are 23 T cell receptor beta chains from a single sample sequenced in a study of cytomegalovirus exposure and HLA in healthy donors. Vbeta (60) and Jbeta (13) primers were used in the PCR. Generated by immunoSEQ multiplex PCR, the TCRdb table keeps only in-frame clones and is missing some. Among 170,000 or so clones listed, approximately 84% were seen once. Sequenced input: PBMCs. Receptors were obtained from a boy aged 2 to 9 in good health and CMV-seronegative.

The chain carries TRBV9 and TRBJ2-2; D unresolved. V was pared by 7 bases and J by 6 bases, with 13 bases between. CDR1 and CDR2 from the germline V gene are SGDLS and YYNGEE. The CDR3 consists of 13 residues. The CDR3 DNA reads TGTGCCAGCGGCCCCGGGTTTGCCGGGGAGCTGTTTTTT. Amino acid sequence: CASGPGFAGELFF.

The gene calls are TRBV30 and TRBJ1-3, with TRBD1 matching 7 bases. This CDR3 has 13 amino acids. The V gene end was trimmed by 4 bases and the J gene end by 2 bases; junction bases not matched to a gene: 2. Germline CDR1 reads GTSNPN; CDR2 reads SVGIG (reference sequence). The CDR3 DNA is TGTGCCTGGAAAACAGGGGCTGGAAACACCATATATTTT. Translation: CAWKTGAGNTIYF.

The rearrangement uses TRBV28 and TRBJ2-3; TRBD2 agrees at 11 bases. V shed 7 bases and J 3 bases; nucleotides not matched to a gene: 9. The germline V gene encodes CDR1 MDHEN and CDR2 SYDVKM. The CDR3 sequence is 16 residues long. CDR3 protein: CASTPVAGGGTDTQYF. The CDR3 DNA reads TGTGCCAGCACCCCCGTAGCGGGAGGGGGAACAGATACGCAGTATTTT.

The CDR3 loop reads CASSIGGRGNEQFF. The CDR3 nucleotides are TGTGCCAGTAGTATAGGGGGTAGAGGGAATGAGCAGTTCTTC. This chain uses TRBV19 with TRBJ2-1; a possible D gene is TRBD2 (5 bases). This CDR3 is built from 14 residues. The V end lost 1 base, the J end lost 7 bases, and 11 bases lay between the germline ends. The germline CDR1 and CDR2 sequences are LNHDA and SQIVND (reference sequence).

The chain uses TRBV2 and TRBJ2-1, with 8 positions matching TRBD2. The CDR3 is made up of 15 amino acids. Looked up from germline, CDR1 is SNHLY and CDR2 is FYNNEI. J was trimmed by 7 bases and V by 6 bases; bases with no gene match: 11. CDR3 residues: CASSAASGWLNEQFF. CDR3 coding DNA: TGTGCCAGCAGCGCAGCTAGCGGGTGGCTAAATGAGCAGTTCTTC.

The chain has TRBV6-5 and TRBJ2-7, with D possibly matching TRBD2 (6 bases). V lost 11 bases, J lost 2 bases, and 19 bases lay in between. The germline V gene has CDR1 MNHEY and CDR2 SVGAGI. The CDR3 spans 14 residues. The CDR3 loop reads CAAAEAGPTYEQYF. Written as DNA, the CDR3 is TGTGCCGCCGCCGAAGCGGGTCCTACCTACGAGCAGTACTTC.

The chain carries TRBV6-1 and TRBJ1-2; the match to TRBD1 covers 7 bases. Germline V lookup: CDR1 MNHNS, CDR2 SASEGT. After removal of 7 bases from V and 6 bases from J, the junction contained 11 bases not matched to a gene. The CDR3 consists of 14 residues. CDR3 nucleotide sequence: TGTGCCAGCACCCCCGCCAGGGGGTACGATGGCTACACCTTC. Translated, it gives CASTPARGYDGYTF.

The gene calls are TRBV27 and TRBJ1-1, with a weak D call TRBD1 (5 bases). Germline-derived CDR1 and CDR2 are MNHEY and SMNVEV (reference sequence). The CDR3 contains 13 residues. V lost 6 bases to trimming and J lost 1 base, with 9 bases between them. This chain's CDR3 is CASRGLQNTEAFF. The CDR3 DNA reads as TGTGCCAGCAGGGGACTCCAGAACACTGAAGCTTTCTTT.

The rearrangement uses TRBV19 and TRBJ1-2, with 8 bases aligning to TRBD1. This CDR3 is built from 13 residues. CDR1 and CDR2 (germline): LNHDA, SQIVND (reference sequence). The trim removed 6 bases at V and 3 bases at J, leaving 3 bases unmatched. CDR3 loop: CASRSGGDYGYTF. In nucleotides, the CDR3 is TGTGCCAGTAGATCAGGGGGCGACTATGGCTACACCTTC.

The chain uses TRBV7-9 and TRBJ1-3; D unresolved. V shed 1 base and J shed 4 bases, with 8 bases lying between them. The CDR3 extends over 14 amino acids. CDR1 is SEHNR and CDR2 is FQNEAQ in the germline V gene (reference sequence). The CDR3 DNA reads TGTGCCAGCAGCTTAGATGCAGTCGGAAACACCATATATTTT. Translation gives CASSLDAVGNTIYF.

The chain joins TRBV15 to TRBJ2-1; no reliable D call. Per the germline V gene, CDR1 is LNHNV and CDR2 is YYDKDF (reference sequence). The CDR3 consists of 14 residues. Trimming removed 2 bases from V and 5 bases from J, with 10 bases in between. Here the CDR3 reads CATSRLVLDNEQFF. The CDR3 coding sequence is TGTGCCACCAGCAGACTAGTTTTGGACAATGAGCAGTTCTTC.

This chain links TRBV30 with TRBJ1-2; no clear D gene. This CDR3 has 13 amino acids. The germline CDR1 and CDR2 sequences are GTSNPN and SVGIG (reference sequence). V lost 0 bases and J 4 bases, leaving 9 bases between the germline ends. CDR3 protein: CAWSVGGIYGYTF. CDR3 in DNA: TGTGCCTGGAGTGTCGGCGGCATCTATGGCTACACCTTC.

The chain has TRBV27 and TRBJ2-1, with 7 bases that match TRBD1. Germline loops: CDR1 MNHEY, CDR2 SMNVEV (reference sequence). V trimming: 6 bases; J trimming: 2 bases; junction bases outside the gene matches: 4. The CDR3 is made up of 14 amino acids. CDR3 amino acids: CASSQGTAYNEQFF. The CDR3 DNA reads as TGTGCCAGCAGCCAGGGGACAGCCTACAATGAGCAGTTCTTC.

The chain uses TRBV15 and TRBJ2-3; no clear D. Germline-derived CDR1 and CDR2 are LNHNV and YYDKDF (reference sequence). The CDR3 is made up of 14 amino acids. V was clipped by 8 bases and J by 1 base, with 13 bases between them. The CDR3 DNA reads as TGTGCCACCCGTCTGTTCGGAGGCACAGATACGCAGTATTTT. Its translation is CATRLFGGTDTQYF.

This chain links TRBV7-8 with TRBJ2-5, with TRBD1 matching 12 bases. V trimming: 3 bases; J trimming: 11 bases; junction bases outside the gene matches: 7. Germline CDR1 reads SGHVS; CDR2 reads FQNEAQ. CDR3 length: 14 amino acids. In DNA form, the CDR3 reads TGTGCCAGCAGCTTGGGGGACAGGGGGCGGGAGCAGTACTTC. The encoded protein is CASSLGDRGREQYF.

This clone has only a few counts. The chain joins TRBV2 to TRBJ1-1; 7 positions agree with TRBD1. This CDR3 is built from 14 residues. Per the germline V gene, CDR1 is SNHLY and CDR2 is FYNNEI. With V trimmed by 5 bases and J by 4 bases, 7 bases remained unmatched. The CDR3 bases are TGTGCCAGCAGTCTACAGGGGCGTGGCACTGAAGCTTTCTTT. Protein: CASSLQGRGTEAFF.

In regard to this clone: Sequence at one end of the junction differs from germline and may be a read error. This chain connects TRBV5-4 to TRBJ2-5; D perhaps matches TRBD1 (5 bases). The J call is uncertain, as TRBJ2-7 better fits the DNA end. The germline V gene has CDR1 SGHNT and CDR2 YYREEE (reference sequence). The CDR3 spans 13 residues. This CDR3 reads CANSDTGTYEQYF. The CDR3 DNA is TGTGCCAACAGCGATACAGGCACCTACGAGCAGTACTTC.

The V gene is TRBV27, the J gene TRBJ2-5; possibly TRBD2 for D (6 bases). The closer fit of TRBJ2-7 to the DNA end suggests the J call may be wrong. Germline CDR1 MNHEY, CDR2 SMNVEV (reference sequence). This CDR3 is built from 13 residues. CDR3 nucleotide sequence: TGTGCCACCCAAGCGGGTGAACCCTACGAGCAGTACTTC. This gives the protein CATQAGEPYEQYF.

The gene calls are TRBV28 and TRBJ2-5; D is possibly TRBD1 (7 bases). Per the germline V gene, CDR1 is MDHEN and CDR2 is SYDVKM. The CDR3 loop spans 14 amino acids. CDR3 residues: CAGARQGGEETQYF. DNA for the CDR3: TGTGCTGGTGCCAGACAGGGCGGGGAAGAGACCCAGTACTTC.

V gene TRBV19 combines with J gene TRBJ2-5; maybe TRBD2 (5 bases). V was pared by 7 bases and J by 3 bases, with 9 bases between. The V gene's germline CDR1 is LNHDA and CDR2 SQIVND (reference sequence). The CDR3 is 12 amino acids. The CDR3 DNA follows: TGTGCCAGTATCGGGATGGAAGAGACCCAGTACTTC. This sequence encodes CASIGMEETQYF. Based on the CDR3 plus reference TRBV19 and TRBJ2-5, the full variable domain is DGGITQSPKYLFRKEGQNVTLSCEQNLNHDAMYWYRQDPGQGLRLIYYSQIVNDFQKGDIAEGYSVSREKKESFPLTVTSAQKNPTAFYLCASIGMEETQYFGPGTRLLVL.

Regarding this clone: The germline gene is not matched at one end of the junction; a read error may be the cause. The chain carries TRBV19 and TRBJ2-6; D possibly corresponds to TRBD2 (6 bases). Per germline, CDR1 LNHDA and CDR2 SQIVND (reference sequence). This CDR3 spans 22 amino acids. This CDR3 is CASSMTWQEGPMWEAGTNVLTF. CDR3 DNA: TGTGCCAGTAGTATGACGTGGCAGGAGGGGCCTATGTGGGAGGCTGGGACCAACGTCCTGACTTTC.

The rearrangement links TRBV9 to TRBJ1-1; D not resolved. The CDR3 is made up of 15 amino acids. Trimming took 0 bases from V and 1 from J, leaving 10 bases between them. The V gene's germline CDR1 is SGDLS and CDR2 YYNGEE. For the CDR3, the DNA is TGTGCCAGCAGCGTAGCTTGGTCGAGGAACACTGAAGCTTTCTTT. Translation gives CASSVAWSRNTEAFF.

CDR3 coding DNA: TGTGCCAGCAGTTACGGAGGACAGGGGTACGAGCAGTACTTC. It encodes CASSYGGQGYEQYF. This chain links TRBV6-6 with TRBJ2-7, with 9 nucleotides matching TRBD1. This CDR3 contains 14 residues. From germline, CDR1 is MNHNY and CDR2 SVGAGI (reference sequence). V shed 2 bases, J shed 4 bases, and the junction held 3 bases outside the gene matches.